Listed here is a single T cell receptor beta chain. The antigen it binds to is not known. One base away there is no much larger clone; base qualities are not given. The entry originates in a study of vaccination and CD4 T cells after COVID-19 (dated by TCRdb to between 2021 and 2024). Context from the whole study: Every convalescent patient had a positive nasal swab PCR test for SARS-CoV-2, with mild disease in several patients and severe disease in one. The convalescent cohort comprised six males and four females, including two Hispanic individuals, seven Caucasians, two Asians and one multiracial person. Participants got two doses of the Pfizer-BioNTech BNT162b2 vaccine (n=8) or two doses of the Moderna mRNA-1273 vaccine (n=2). Post-COVID blood samples from convalescent patients were collected a median of around 100 days after diagnosis, with a range of roughly 35 to 180 days. The time from the second vaccine dose to post-vaccine blood sampling had a median of roughly 77 days and ranged from about 14 to 241 days. Culture stimuli were overlapping spike peptide pools from SARS-CoV-2 and from the common cold coronaviruses HCoV-NL63, HCoV-OC43 and HCoV-229E. Control cultures used a CEFX viral epitope pool as positive control, an HIV-1 Nef peptide pool as negative control, or no peptide. In around 10 COVID-19 convalescent patients and a few infection-naive healthy vaccine recipients, researchers compared the spike-specific CD4+ TCR repertoire from before mRNA vaccination with the repertoire from after. The research as a whole found: In convalescent patients, a median approximately 83% of post-vaccine SARS-CoV-2-reactive clones were detected only after vaccination, suggesting vaccine-specific priming. An increase in the median number of SARS-CoV-2-reactive clonotypes from approximately 20 after infection to roughly 38 after vaccination was observed, but the change was not found to be significant. Relatively few convalescent patients were included in the study, and early timepoints after natural infection were not analyzed. In convalescent patients, nearly all vaccine-specific clones (304 of 307) were found to be mono-reactive for SARS-CoV-2 spike rather than cross-reactive with common cold coronaviruses.

This specimen's treatment or condition label, interpreted: approximately 9-day PBMC culture with coronavirus spike peptide pools or control peptides (ViraFEST assay). To expand antigen-specific T cells with peptide pools and then pick out the expanded clonotypes through TCR sequencing, the study relied on the ViraFEST assay. The convalescent patients' positive SARS-CoV-2 PCR tests were from March to December 2020, which was before the Alpha, Beta and Delta variants emerged in the United States. Each well held 1.5 million to 2.5 million PBMCs cultured with 10 ug/ml peptide pools in IMDM containing roughly 5% human AB serum and roughly 9.3 IU/ml IL-2. Half of the culture medium was replaced with fresh IL-2-containing medium on days 3 and 7. After around 11 days of culture, CD4+ T cells were isolated by negative selection with the EasySep CD4+ T cell isolation kit. PBMCs were separated from whole blood using Ficoll-Paque Plus gradient centrifugation and then either used fresh or cryopreserved at -140C. In general, triplicate wells were set up for every culture condition.

The V end loses 5 bases and the J end loses 0 bases, and a stretch of 10 bases separates them. Its CDR3 holds 14 amino acids, cysteine through phenylalanine. The CDR3 DNA has 42 bases and is translated from base 1. From a lookup of the germline V gene, CDR1 and CDR2 are SGHAT and FQNNGV. Libraries were constructed by PCR. At the Johns Hopkins FTIC core, DNA from the cultured CD4+ T cells underwent TCR sequencing with the Oncomine TCR Beta short-read assay. The QIAamp micro DNA kit was used to extract genomic DNA from the cultured CD4+ T cells. Oncomine TCR Beta libraries made from cultured CD4+ T cells were pooled using unique dual indexes and sequenced on an Illumina iSeq 100. The authors' pipeline ran thus. Non-productive sequences were removed, and CDR3s that did not start with C, did not end with F or W, or were shorter than 7 amino acids were discarded. The MANAFEST web application was used to identify antigen-specific clonotypes by comparing peptide-stimulated wells against reference wells and other culture wells. For a clone to be called positive, the clone needed an FDR below 0.05, an odds ratio above 5, and a productive frequency above 0.1% in at least two of three replicate wells. Clonotypes that were significantly expanded in both SARS-CoV-2 spike wells and at least one common cold coronavirus spike condition were defined as cross-reactive. Similarity between CDR3 sequences was evaluated in R version 3.6.1 using Levenshtein distances (stringdist) and unrooted phylogenetic trees (ape). TCRdb trimmed the raw reads at Q25, called clones with MiXCR and kept productive beta chains. Records with the same CDR3 protein are collapsed into one entry carrying the most frequent genes and DNA. It is TCRdb's table, rather than the study itself, that gives the V and J calls and clone size. The sample table shows around 21,000 distinct CDR3 sequences, and under 65% are seen once. Jointly, the top ten make up 8% to 9% of the sample.

The sequence links TRBV11-2 to TRBJ1-1, with the D gene not confidently named. The starting material was CD4+ T cells from blood, cultured in vitro, obtained after SARS-CoV-2 vaccination. The TCR was taken from a human donor who had recovered from COVID-19. The DNA is TGTGCCAGCAGCCTAAACAGCCTGAACACTGAAGCTTTCTTT. Its protein reads: CASSLNSLNTEAFF.